The clone carrying this T cell receptor beta chain was observed a single time. Its antigen is still unknown. Germline lookup yields CDR1 MNHNY and CDR2 SVGAGI (reference sequence). The CDR3 consists of 14 residues. V dropped 7 bases and J dropped 6 bases, with 15 bases sitting between them. The entry originates in a study of radiotherapy plus CTLA-4 blockade in lung cancer. Profiling relied on immunoSEQ multiplex PCR, and the TCRdb table lists in-frame clones only, not all of them. The table lists some 49,000 clones, about 85% of them singletons. Notes on the study in general: Early shifts in blood T cell clones, with interferon-beta, reportedly predicted response best.

The sample here was peripheral blood, taken from a patient treated with radiotherapy plus ipilimumab. This clonotype was obtained from a human donor with non-small cell lung cancer whose response to radiotherapy plus ipilimumab could not be evaluated. The V call is TRBV6-6, the J call TRBJ2-2; D is perhaps TRBD1 (6 bases). The CDR3 is CASISGQKSGELFF. The CDR3 DNA follows: TGTGCCAGCATCTCCGGACAGAAATCCGGGGAGCTGTTTTTT.